This T cell receptor beta chain emerged from a study of T cell responses to AZD1222 COVID-19 vaccine. Points from the study as a whole: Among vaccine-associated CD4 TCRs, coverage spanned spike, with dominance at 160-218 and 743-854.

J lost 10 bases, V lost 6 bases, and 6 bases had no gene match. The CDR3 totals 13 residues. Germline-derived CDR1 and CDR2 are ENHRY and SYGVKD. Concerning this clone itself: Its antigen is undetermined.

Profiled with immunoSEQ multiplex PCR; TCRdb holds only in-frame clones, not every one. The sample shows roughly 150,000 clones, about 92% of them seen only once. This chain connects TRBV10-3 to TRBJ1-6; 7 nucleotides line up with TRBD1. Material: peripheral blood, obtained 28 days after the second AZD1222 dose. The clonotype was recovered from an adult who received the AZD1222 COVID-19 vaccine. As DNA, the CDR3 is TGTGCCATCAGGACAGGGAGCGGATCACCCCTCCACTTT. Its protein is CAIRTGSGSPLHF.